This TCR beta chain was found in a study of PD-L1 blockade in urothelial cancer. Trimming took 0 bases from V and 8 from J; bases not matched to a gene: 7. Germline V gene data show CDR1 as SGHRS and CDR2 as YFSETQ. CDR3 length: 14 residues. Using immunoSEQ multiplex PCR, the repertoire was profiled, and TCRdb retains in-frame clones only, with some absent. The top ten hold about 2.6% of the sample, which has around 100,000 clones, around 82% seen once. The receptor was isolated from a man aged 45-60 years with urothelial cancer. This specimen was PBMCs, taken around atezolizumab (anti-PD-L1) treatment. The chain combines TRBV5-1 with TRBJ1-2, with 7 bases that match TRBD1. CDR3 region: CASSLATGLKGYTF. CDR3 DNA sequence: TGCGCCAGCAGCTTGGCGACAGGGCTGAAGGGCTACACCTTC.